The 14 T cell receptor beta chains reported below all come from one sample, sequenced in a study of siplizumab effects on memory and regulatory T cells. The method was immunoSEQ multiplex PCR; TCRdb's version includes in-frame clones alone and lacks a portion of them. The top ten hold approximately 0.71% of the sample, which has 80,000 to 130,000 clones, approximately 90% seen once. Sequencing was carried out using Tregs sorted from blood. The receptors here all came from a human donor in good health.

The V call is TRBV9, the J call TRBJ2-2; no clear D gene. Germline V lookup: CDR1 SGDLS, CDR2 YYNGEE. The CDR3 has 14 residues. V lost 0 bases, J lost 3 bases, and 6 bases lay in between. The chain's CDR3 is CASSVDRYTGELFF. CDR3 DNA: TGTGCCAGCAGCGTAGACAGATACACCGGGGAGCTGTTTTTT.

The V call is TRBV5-1, the J call TRBJ2-2, with D uncertain. Between the trimmed V and J ends, which lost 4 bases and 3 bases, there was a span of 7 bases. The CDR3 sequence is 13 residues long. Per the germline V gene, CDR1 is SGHRS and CDR2 is YFSETQ. Written as DNA, the CDR3 is TGCGCCAGCAGCCTAATTGACACCGGGGAGCTGTTTTTT. Its translation is CASSLIDTGELFF.

V gene TRBV5-1 combines with J gene TRBJ2-1; 10 bases map to TRBD2. From germline, CDR1 is SGHRS and CDR2 YFSETQ. The V segment lost 3 bases and the J segment 5 bases; nucleotides outside the gene matches: 11. The CDR3 contains 17 residues. This chain's CDR3 is CASSWIPLAGANNEQFF. The DNA for the CDR3 is TGCGCCAGCAGCTGGATCCCCCTAGCGGGAGCCAACAATGAGCAGTTCTTC.

The rearrangement uses TRBV5-5 and TRBJ2-1; perhaps TRBD1 as D (5 bases). The V gene's germline CDR1 is SGHKS and CDR2 YYEKEE (reference sequence). The V gene lost 2 bases and the J gene lost 0 bases, with 9 bases spanning the gap. The CDR3 runs to 15 residues. CDR3 bases: TGTGCCAGCAGCTTTGGGGCCGGCTCCTACAATGAGCAGTTCTTC. Protein product: CASSFGAGSYNEQFF.

The V gene is TRBV5-1, the J gene TRBJ2-2; tentative D call: TRBD1 (6 bases). The CDR3 is made up of 14 amino acids. Germline V gives CDR1 SGHRS, CDR2 YFSETQ. V dropped 4 bases and J dropped 5 bases, with 12 bases sitting between them. The CDR3 region is CASSGGQWTGELFF. In nucleotides, the CDR3 is TGCGCCAGCAGCGGAGGACAGTGGACCGGGGAGCTGTTTTTT. Using reference TRBV5-1 and TRBJ2-2 for the parts outside the CDR3, the full variable domain is KAGVTQTPRYLIKTRGQQVTLSCSPISGHRSVSWYQQTPGQGLQFLFEYFSETQRNKGNFPGRFSGRQFSNSRSEMNVSTLELGDSALYLCASSGGQWTGELFFGEGSRLTVL.

The rearrangement joins TRBV6-1 to TRBJ1-6; D is unresolved. Germline CDR1 reads MNHNS; CDR2 reads SASEGT. The germline V and J ends were trimmed by 1 base and 13 bases, with 11 bases remaining between them. CDR3 size: 13 residues. CDR3: CASSEGRERPLHF. CDR3 nucleotides: TGTGCCAGCAGTGAAGGAAGGGAGAGGCCCCTCCACTTT.

The chain carries TRBV6-1 and TRBJ1-5; possibly TRBD1 for D (5 bases). V lost 2 bases and J lost 1, with 18 bases in between. CDR3 length: 18 amino acids. Germline lookup yields CDR1 MNHNS and CDR2 SASEGT. The CDR3 coding sequence is TGTGCCAGCAGTGAATTGGTGACAGCTCTGTGGAGCAATCAGCCCCAGCATTTT. Translated, it gives CASSELVTALWSNQPQHF.

The CDR3 bases are TGTGCCAGCAGCTTGGCCGGCGGGGAGACCCAGTACTTC. The encoded protein is CASSLAGGETQYF. The chain couples TRBV5-4 to TRBJ2-5; D might be TRBD2 (5 bases). This CDR3 is built from 13 residues. Germline values: CDR1 SGHNT, CDR2 YYREEE (reference sequence). The V and J ends lost 0 bases and 5 bases respectively, with 8 bases between them.

The rearrangement uses TRBV7-2 and TRBJ2-3, with D uncertain. CDR3 length equals 15 residues. V was trimmed by 1 base and J by 1 base, leaving 9 bases between them. Per the germline V gene, CDR1 is SGHTA and CDR2 is FQGNSA. This chain's CDR3 is CASSLGSPRTDTQYF. CDR3 in DNA: TGTGCCAGCAGCTTAGGTAGCCCCCGCACAGATACGCAGTATTTT.

The genes are TRBV6-5 and TRBJ1-1; the D is unclear. The CDR3 spans 14 residues. Trimming shortened V by 3 bases and J by 4 bases, and 12 bases separated the two germline ends. The germline V gene has CDR1 MNHEY and CDR2 SVGAGI. This CDR3 is CASSYSGIPTEAFF. The DNA for the CDR3 is TGTGCCAGCAGTTATAGCGGGATTCCCACTGAAGCTTTCTTT.

The rearrangement uses TRBV7-2 and TRBJ2-7, with 7 bases that match TRBD2. CDR3 size: 15 residues. V shed 0 bases, J shed 0 bases, and the junction held 2 bases outside the gene matches. Looked up from germline, CDR1 is SGHTA and CDR2 is FQGNSA. CDR3 nucleotides: TGTGCCAGCAGCTTAGCAGCGGGAAGCTCCTACGAGCAGTACTTC. Translated: CASSLAAGSSYEQYF.

This sequence joins TRBV11-1 and TRBJ2-5, with TRBD1 identical over 7 bases. Losses at the gene ends were 0 bases for V and 5 bases for J; bases not matched to a gene: 9. The CDR3 runs 16 residues. The germline gives CDR1 SGHAT, CDR2 FQDESV (reference sequence). CDR3 DNA: TGTGCCAGCAGCTTAGCGGGTTACAGGGGATGGGAGACCCAGTACTTC. It is translated as CASSLAGYRGWETQYF. Combining the CDR3 with reference TRBV11-1 and TRBJ2-5 gives the whole variable domain EAEVAQSPRYKITEKSQAVAFWCDPISGHATLYWYRQILGQGPELLVQFQDESVVDDSQLPKDRFSAERLKGVDSTLKIQPAELGDSAMYLCASSLAGYRGWETQYFGPGTRLLVL.

A word on this clone: The same CDR3 arises from other DNA sequences in this sample as well. This chain links TRBV18 with TRBJ1-5; no clear D gene. Germline values: CDR1 KGHSH, CDR2 LQKENI. CDR3 length: 12 amino acids. The V and J ends lost 2 bases and 2 bases respectively, with 1 base between them. CDR3 sequence (DNA): TGTGCCAGCTCACCAGGCAATCAGCCCCAGCATTTT. Its protein is CASSPGNQPQHF.

The chain uses TRBV19 and TRBJ2-3; D might be TRBD1 or TRBD2, each matching 6 bases. V lost 5 bases to trimming and J lost 0 bases, with 9 bases between them. The CDR3 totals 14 residues. Looked up from germline, CDR1 is LNHDA and CDR2 is SQIVND (reference sequence). CDR3: CASSRGRSTDTQYF. CDR3 DNA sequence: TGTGCCAGTAGTCGGGGGCGCAGCACAGATACGCAGTATTTT.